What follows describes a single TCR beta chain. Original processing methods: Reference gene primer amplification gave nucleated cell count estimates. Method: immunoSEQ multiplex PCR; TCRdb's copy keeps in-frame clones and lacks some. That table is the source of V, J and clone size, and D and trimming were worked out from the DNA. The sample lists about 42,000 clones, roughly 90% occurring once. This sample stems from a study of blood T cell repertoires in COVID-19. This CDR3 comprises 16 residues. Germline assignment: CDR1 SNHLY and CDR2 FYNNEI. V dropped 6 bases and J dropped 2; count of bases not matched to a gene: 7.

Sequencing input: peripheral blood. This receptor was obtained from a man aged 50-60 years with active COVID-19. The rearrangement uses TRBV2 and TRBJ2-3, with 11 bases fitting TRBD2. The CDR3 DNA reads TGTGCCAGCAGAGTCTCTAGCGGGGGGCCCACAGATACGCAGTATTTT. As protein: CASRVSSGGPTDTQYF.